This T cell receptor (beta chain) was sequenced in a study of blood T cell repertoires in COVID-19. Data came from immunoSEQ multiplex PCR; TCRdb stores just in-frame clones and leaves some out. The sample holds fewer than 100,000 clones, approximately 82% seen once. From germline, CDR1 is SGHVS and CDR2 FQNEAQ. The CDR3 loop spans 13 amino acids. The ends were cut back, 5 bases at V and 2 bases at J, with 10 bases in the middle. The specimen was peripheral blood. J is TRBJ2-7 and V is TRBV7-8, with a weak D call TRBD1 (6 bases). This TCR was recovered from a woman aged 45-65 years with acute or convalescent COVID-19. The CDR3 spells CASSGRTAYEQYF. Here the CDR3 DNA reads TGTGCCAGCAGCGGCCGGACAGCCTACGAGCAGTACTTC.